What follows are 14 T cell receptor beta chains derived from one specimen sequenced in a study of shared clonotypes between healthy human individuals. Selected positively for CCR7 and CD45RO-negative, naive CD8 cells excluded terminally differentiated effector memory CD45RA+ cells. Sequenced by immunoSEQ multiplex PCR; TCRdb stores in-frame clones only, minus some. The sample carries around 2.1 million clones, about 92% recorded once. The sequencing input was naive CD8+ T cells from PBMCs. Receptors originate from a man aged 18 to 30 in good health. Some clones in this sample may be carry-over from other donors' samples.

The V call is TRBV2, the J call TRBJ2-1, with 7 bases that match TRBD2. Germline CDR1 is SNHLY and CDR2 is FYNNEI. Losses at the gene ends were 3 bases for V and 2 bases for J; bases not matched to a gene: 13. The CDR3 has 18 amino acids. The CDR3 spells CASSDPLGGRETYNEQFF. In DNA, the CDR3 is TGTGCCAGCAGTGATCCTCTGGGAGGGCGGGAGACCTACAATGAGCAGTTCTTC.

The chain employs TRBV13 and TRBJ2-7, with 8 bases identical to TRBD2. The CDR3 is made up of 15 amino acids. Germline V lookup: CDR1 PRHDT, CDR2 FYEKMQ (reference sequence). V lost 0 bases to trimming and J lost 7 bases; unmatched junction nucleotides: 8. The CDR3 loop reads CASSLGAAGALEQYF. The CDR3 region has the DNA TGTGCCAGCAGCTTAGGGGCAGCGGGGGCCCTTGAGCAGTACTTC. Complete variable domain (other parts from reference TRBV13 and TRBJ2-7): AAGVIQSPRHLIKEKRETATLKCYPIPRHDTVYWYQQGPGQDPQFLISFYEKMQSDKGSIPDRFSAQQFSDYHSELNMSSLELGDSALYFCASSLGAAGALEQYFGPGTRLTVT.

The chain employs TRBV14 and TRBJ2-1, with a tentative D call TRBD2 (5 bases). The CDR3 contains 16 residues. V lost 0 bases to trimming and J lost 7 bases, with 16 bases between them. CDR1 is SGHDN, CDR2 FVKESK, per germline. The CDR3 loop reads CASSQDLQAWRNEQFF. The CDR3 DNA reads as TGTGCCAGCAGCCAAGATCTTCAAGCATGGAGGAATGAGCAGTTCTTC.

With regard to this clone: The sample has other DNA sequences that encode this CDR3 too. As DNA, the CDR3 is TGTGCCAGCAGTGTGGGCAGCTACGAGCAGTACTTC. Translating gives CASSVGSYEQYF. V and J are TRBV2 and TRBJ2-7; no definite D call. The CDR3 loop spans 12 amino acids. Germline values: CDR1 SNHLY, CDR2 FYNNEI. Trimming cost V 4 bases and J 3 bases, with 7 bases left between them.

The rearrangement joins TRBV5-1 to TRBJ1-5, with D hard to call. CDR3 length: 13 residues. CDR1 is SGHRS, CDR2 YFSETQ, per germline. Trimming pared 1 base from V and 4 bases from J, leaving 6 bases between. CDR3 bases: TGCGCCAGCAGCTTGAGTGCAAATCAGCCCCAGCATTTT. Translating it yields CASSLSANQPQHF.

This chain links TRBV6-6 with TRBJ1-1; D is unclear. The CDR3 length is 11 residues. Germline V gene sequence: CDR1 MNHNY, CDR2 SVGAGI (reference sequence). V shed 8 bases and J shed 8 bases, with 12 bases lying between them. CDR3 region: CASETVGEAFF. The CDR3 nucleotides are TGTGCCAGCGAGACGGTAGGGGAAGCTTTCTTT.

This chain's CDR3 is CASSQGLAAAYEQYF. In DNA, the CDR3 is TGTGCCAGCAGCCAAGGACTAGCGGCCGCCTACGAGCAGTACTTC. The chain is built from TRBV4-2 and TRBJ2-7; 9 nucleotides line up with TRBD2. V trimming: 1 base; J trimming: 2 bases; junction bases outside the gene matches: 3. The CDR3 extends over 15 amino acids. In germline, CDR1 is LGHNA, CDR2 YNFKEQ.

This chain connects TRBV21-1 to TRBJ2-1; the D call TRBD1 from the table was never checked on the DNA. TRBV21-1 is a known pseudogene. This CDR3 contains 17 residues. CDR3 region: CASSKPGPLQAYNEQFF. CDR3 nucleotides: TGTGCCAGCAGCAAACCGGGCCCACTACAGGCCTACAATGAGCAGTTCTTC.

CDR3 sequence reads: CASSQVGVADYNEQFF. The CDR3, as DNA: TGTGCCAGCAGCCAAGTGGGGGTGGCGGACTACAATGAGCAGTTCTTC. The rearrangement joins TRBV14 to TRBJ2-1; the D call may be TRBD1 or TRBD2 (5 bases each). CDR1 SGHDN and CDR2 FVKESK come from the germline V gene. The V gene lost 1 base and the J gene lost 3 bases, with 13 bases spanning the gap. This CDR3 has 16 residues.

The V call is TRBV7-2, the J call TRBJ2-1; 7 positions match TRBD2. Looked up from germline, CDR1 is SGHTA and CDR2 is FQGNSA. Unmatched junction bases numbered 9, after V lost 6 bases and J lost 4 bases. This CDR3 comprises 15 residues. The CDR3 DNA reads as TGTGCCAGCAGAAACCGGACTAGTCTTTACAATGAGCAGTTCTTC. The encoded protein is CASRNRTSLYNEQFF.

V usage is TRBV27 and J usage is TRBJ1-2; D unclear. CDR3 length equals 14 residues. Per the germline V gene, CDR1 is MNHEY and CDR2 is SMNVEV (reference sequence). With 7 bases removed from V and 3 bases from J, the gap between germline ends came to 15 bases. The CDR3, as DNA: TGTGCCAGCATGGGGATAACTGACTACTATGGCTACACCTTC. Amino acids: CASMGITDYYGYTF.

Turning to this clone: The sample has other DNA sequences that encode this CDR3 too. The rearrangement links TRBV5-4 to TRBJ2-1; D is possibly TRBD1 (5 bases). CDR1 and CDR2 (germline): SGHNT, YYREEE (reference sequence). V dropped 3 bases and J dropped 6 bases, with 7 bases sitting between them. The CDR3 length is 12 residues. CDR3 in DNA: TGTGCCAGCAGCTCCAGGGTCAATGAGCAGTTCTTC. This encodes CASSSRVNEQFF.

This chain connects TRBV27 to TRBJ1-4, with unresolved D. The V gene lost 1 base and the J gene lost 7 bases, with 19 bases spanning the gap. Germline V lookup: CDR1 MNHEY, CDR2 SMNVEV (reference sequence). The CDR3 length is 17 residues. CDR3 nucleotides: TGTGCCAGCAGTTTATTAGGCCCCGGCGGGGTGGGTGAAAAACTGTTTTTT. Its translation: CASSLLGPGGVGEKLFF.

The CDR3 spells CASSPYGQGRLRQFF. CDR3 sequence (DNA): TGCGCCAGCAGCCCCTACGGACAGGGTAGGCTTAGGCAGTTCTTC. This chain joins TRBV4-1 and TRBJ2-1; 8 bases map to TRBD1. Germline V gene lookup returns CDR1 MGHRA and CDR2 YSYEKL. Germline trimming cut 4 bases from V and 12 bases from J; bases unmatched to any gene: 14. The CDR3 runs to 15 residues.